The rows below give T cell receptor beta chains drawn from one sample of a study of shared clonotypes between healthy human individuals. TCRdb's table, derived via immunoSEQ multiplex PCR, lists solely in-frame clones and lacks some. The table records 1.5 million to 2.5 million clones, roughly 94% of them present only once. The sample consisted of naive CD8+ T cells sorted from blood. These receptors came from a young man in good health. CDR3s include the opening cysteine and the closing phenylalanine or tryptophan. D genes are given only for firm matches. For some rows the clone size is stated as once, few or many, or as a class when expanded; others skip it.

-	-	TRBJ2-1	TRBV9	CASSVEGGAYNEQFF	TGTGCCAGCAGCGTAGAGGGGGGCGCTTACAATGAGCAGTTCTTC
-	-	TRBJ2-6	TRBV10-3	CAISESNVGRAGANVLTF	TGTGCCATCAGTGAGTCGAATGTGGGGCGAGCTGGGGCCAACGTCCTGACTTTC
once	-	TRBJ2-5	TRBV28	CASSFLRSRPTPPQETQYF	TGTGCCAGCAGTTTCCTAAGGAGCAGGCCCACCCCCCCACAAGAGACCCAGTACTTC
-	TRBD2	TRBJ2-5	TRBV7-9	CASSLRTSGRYETQYF	TGTGCCAGCAGCTTAAGGACTAGCGGACGATACGAGACCCAGTACTTC
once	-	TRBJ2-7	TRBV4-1	CASSQEFLGGGYEQYF	TGCGCCAGCAGCCAAGAGTTCCTCGGGGGCGGCTACGAGCAGTACTTC
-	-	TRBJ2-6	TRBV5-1	CASSLDGAGANVLTF	TGCGCCAGCAGCTTGGATGGGGCTGGGGCCAACGTCCTGACTTTC
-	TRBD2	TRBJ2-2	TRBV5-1	CASSLLLAGSDGELFF	TGCGCCAGCAGCCTGCTTCTAGCGGGAAGTGACGGGGAGCTGTTTTTT
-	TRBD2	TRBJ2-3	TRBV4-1	CASRGLAGTDTQYF	TGCGCCAGTAGGGGACTAGCAGGCACAGATACGCAGTATTTT
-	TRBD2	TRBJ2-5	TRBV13	CASSLSRGLDIQETQYF	TGTGCCAGCAGCTTAAGTCGGGGACTAGACATCCAAGAGACCCAGTACTTC
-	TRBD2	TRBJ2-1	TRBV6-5	CASSRLAGGYNEQFF	TGTGCCAGCAGCCGACTAGCGGGAGGGTACAATGAGCAGTTCTTC
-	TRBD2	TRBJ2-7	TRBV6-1	CASSEALAGVVYEQYF	TGTGCCAGCAGTGAAGCCTTAGCGGGAGTTGTCTACGAGCAGTACTTC
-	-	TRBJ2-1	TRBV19	CASSIDGYNEQFF	TGTGCCAGTAGTATCGACGGGTACAATGAGCAGTTCTTC
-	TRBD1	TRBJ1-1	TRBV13	CASSLDRATMNTEAFF	TGTGCCAGCAGCCTGGACAGGGCAACCATGAACACTGAAGCTTTCTTT
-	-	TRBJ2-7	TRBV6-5	CASSNLLSEYEQYF	TGTGCCAGCAGCAATCTCCTGTCGGAATACGAGCAGTACTTC
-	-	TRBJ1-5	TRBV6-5	CASSYQGLNQPQHF	TGTGCCAGCAGTTATCAGGGATTGAATCAGCCCCAGCATTTT
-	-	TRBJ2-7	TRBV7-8	CASSVDRPYEQYF	TGTGCCAGCAGCGTCGACAGACCCTACGAGCAGTACTTC
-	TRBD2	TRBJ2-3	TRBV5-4	CASSPGGDTQYF	TGTGCCAGCAGCCCGGGGGGAGATACGCAGTATTTT
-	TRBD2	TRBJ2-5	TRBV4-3	CASSQIAGDETQYF	TGCGCCAGCAGCCAAATAGCGGGAGATGAGACCCAGTACTTC
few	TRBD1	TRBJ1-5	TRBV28	CASSLARGSNQPQHF	TGTGCCAGCAGTTTAGCCAGGGGGAGCAATCAGCCCCAGCATTTT
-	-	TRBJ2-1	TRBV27	CASSSQGTYNEQFF	TGTGCCAGCAGTTCGCAGGGGACCTACAATGAGCAGTTCTTC
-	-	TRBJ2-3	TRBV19	CASSGAGGGTTDTQYF	TGTGCCAGTAGTGGAGCCGGGGGAGGCACCACAGATACGCAGTATTTT
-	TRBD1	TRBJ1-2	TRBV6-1	CASSEILGAQGAYGYTF	TGTGCCAGCAGTGAGATCTTAGGGGCGCAGGGGGCATATGGCTACACCTTC
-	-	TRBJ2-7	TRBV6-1	CASSEADSLYSGYEQYF	TGTGCCAGCAGTGAAGCGGACAGTCTTTATTCCGGATACGAGCAGTACTTC
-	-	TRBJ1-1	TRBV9	CASSVGHGPEAFF	TGTGCCAGCAGCGTAGGTCATGGTCCTGAAGCTTTCTTT
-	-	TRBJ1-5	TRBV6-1	CASSDGNQPQHF	TGTGCCAGCAGTGACGGCAATCAGCCCCAGCATTTT
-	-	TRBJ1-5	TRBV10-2	CASSNDGPYQPQHF	TGCGCCAGCAGTAACGACGGACCTTATCAGCCCCAGCATTTT
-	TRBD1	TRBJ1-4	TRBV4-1	CASSQGQGFNEKLFF	TGCGCCAGCAGCCAAGGACAGGGCTTTAATGAAAAACTGTTTTTT
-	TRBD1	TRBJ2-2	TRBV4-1	CASSQTGLNTGELFF	TGCGCCAGCAGCCAGACAGGGCTAAACACCGGGGAGCTGTTTTTT
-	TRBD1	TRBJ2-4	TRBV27	CASSFLPGQGHNIQYF	TGTGCCAGCAGTTTCCTACCGGGACAGGGACATAACATTCAGTACTTC
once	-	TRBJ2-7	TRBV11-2	CASSPLNEQYF	TGTGCCAGCAGCCCTTTGAACGAGCAGTACTTC
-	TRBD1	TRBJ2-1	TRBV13	CASSLTGDEQFF	TGTGCCAGCAGCTTAACAGGGGACGAGCAGTTCTTC
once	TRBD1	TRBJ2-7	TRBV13	CASSSGQGVGSHEQYF	TGTGCCAGCAGCTCGGGACAGGGGGTAGGTTCCCACGAGCAGTACTTC
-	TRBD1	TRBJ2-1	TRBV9	CASSVTGVPYNEQFF	TGTGCCAGCAGCGTAACAGGGGTACCCTACAATGAGCAGTTCTTC
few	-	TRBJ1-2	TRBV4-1	CASSQGSGSDWGYTF	TGCGCCAGCAGCCAAGGTTCCGGCAGCGATTGGGGCTACACCTTC
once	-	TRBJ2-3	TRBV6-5	CASRPGLTDTQYF	TGTGCCAGCAGACCGGGACTCACAGATACGCAGTATTTT
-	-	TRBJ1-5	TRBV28	CASSFVEYSNQPQHF	TGTGCCAGCAGTTTTGTAGAATATAGCAATCAGCCCCAGCATTTT
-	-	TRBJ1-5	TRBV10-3	CAISESKGYGGVTGNQPQHF	TGTGCCATCAGTGAGTCGAAGGGATACGGGGGGGTAACGGGCAATCAGCCCCAGCATTTT
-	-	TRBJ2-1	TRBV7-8	CASRVTYSSQPYNEQFF	TGTGCCAGCAGGGTTACCTACAGCTCCCAACCCTACAATGAGCAGTTCTTC
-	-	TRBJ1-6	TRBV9	CASSGQGVYNSPLHF	TGTGCCAGCAGCGGTCAGGGAGTGTATAATTCACCCCTCCACTTT
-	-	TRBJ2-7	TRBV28	CASSSKGAYEQYF	TGTGCCAGCAGTTCAAAGGGCGCCTACGAGCAGTACTTC
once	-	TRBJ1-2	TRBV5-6	CASSLGGSVTGAYGYTF	TGTGCCAGCAGCTTGGGGGGCTCCGTGACAGGAGCCTATGGCTACACCTTC
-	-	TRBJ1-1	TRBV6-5	CASREGGITEAFF	TGTGCCAGCAGGGAGGGGGGAATCACTGAAGCTTTCTTT
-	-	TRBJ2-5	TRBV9	CASSSGARETQYF	TGTGCCAGCAGCTCGGGGGCGCGAGAGACCCAGTACTTC
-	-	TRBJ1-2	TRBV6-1	CASSEGLGAAYGYTF	TGTGCCAGCAGTGAAGGTTTGGGGGCGGCTTATGGCTACACCTTC